This T cell receptor (beta chain) derives from a study of blood T cell repertoires in COVID-19. Deletions cut 2 bases from V and 5 bases from J, with 11 bases between. The CDR3 length is 14 residues. Germline CDR1 reads LNHDA; CDR2 reads SQIVND (reference sequence). Sequencing was performed with immunoSEQ multiplex PCR; in TCRdb, only in-frame clones are kept and a portion is missing. The repertoire holds 300,000 to 450,000 clones, with more than 75% as singletons. The origin of this receptor is a human donor in a cohort sampled during active COVID-19. This chain links TRBV19 with TRBJ2-3, with D perhaps TRBD2 (6 bases). The sequenced sample was peripheral blood. CDR3 region: CASSIRRGGDTQYF. CDR3 nucleotide sequence: TGTGCCAGTAGTATACGGCGGGGAGGAGATACGCAGTATTTT.